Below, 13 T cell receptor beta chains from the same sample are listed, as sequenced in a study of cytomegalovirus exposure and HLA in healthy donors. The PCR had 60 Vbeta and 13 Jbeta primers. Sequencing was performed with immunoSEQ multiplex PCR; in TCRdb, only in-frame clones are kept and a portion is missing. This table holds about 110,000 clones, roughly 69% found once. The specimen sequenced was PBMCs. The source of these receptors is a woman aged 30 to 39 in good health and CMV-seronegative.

The CDR3 DNA follows: TGTGCCAGCAGCCCCTGGGGGGGCTCGACTAATGAAAAACTGTTTTTT. Protein: CASSPWGGSTNEKLFF. The chain joins TRBV28 to TRBJ1-4; D is possibly TRBD1 (6 bases). The CDR3 runs to 16 residues. V was pared by 6 bases and J by 2 bases, with 16 bases between. Germline V CDR1 and CDR2: MDHEN, SYDVKM.

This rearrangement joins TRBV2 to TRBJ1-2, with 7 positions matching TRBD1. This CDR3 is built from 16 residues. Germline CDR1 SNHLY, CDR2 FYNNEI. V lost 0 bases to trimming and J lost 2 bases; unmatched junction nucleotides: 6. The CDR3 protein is CASSEALGTVNYGYTF. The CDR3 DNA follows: TGTGCCAGCAGTGAAGCATTAGGGACAGTCAACTATGGCTACACCTTC.

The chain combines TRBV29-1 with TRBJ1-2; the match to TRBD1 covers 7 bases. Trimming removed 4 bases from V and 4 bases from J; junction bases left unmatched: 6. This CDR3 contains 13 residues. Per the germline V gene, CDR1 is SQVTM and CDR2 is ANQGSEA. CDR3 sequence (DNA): TGCAGCGTTGCACGACAGGGCGCCTATGGCTACACCTTC. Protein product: CSVARQGAYGYTF.

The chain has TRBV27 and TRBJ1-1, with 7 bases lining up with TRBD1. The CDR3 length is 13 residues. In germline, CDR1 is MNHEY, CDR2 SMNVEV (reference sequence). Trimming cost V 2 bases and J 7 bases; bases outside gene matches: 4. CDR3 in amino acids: CASSLQGGGEAFF. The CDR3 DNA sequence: TGTGCCAGCAGTTTACAGGGGGGTGGTGAAGCTTTCTTT.

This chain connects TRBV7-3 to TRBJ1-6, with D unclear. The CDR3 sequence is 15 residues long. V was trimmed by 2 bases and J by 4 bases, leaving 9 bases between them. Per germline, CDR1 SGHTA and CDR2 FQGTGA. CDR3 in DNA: TGTGCCAGCAGCTTAGGACGGACTTATAATTCACCCCTCCACTTT. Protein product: CASSLGRTYNSPLHF.

The CDR3 nucleotides read TGTGCCAGCAGTGCAGGGGGCTATGGCTACACCTTC. Its protein product is CASSAGGYGYTF. The chain combines TRBV2 with TRBJ1-2; 7 bases line up with TRBD1. CDR3 size: 12 residues. From germline, CDR1 is SNHLY and CDR2 FYNNEI. V dropped 4 bases and J dropped 4; count of bases not matched to a gene: 0. The whole variable domain, filled in from reference TRBV2 and TRBJ1-2, reads EPEVTQTPSHQVTQMGQEVILRCVPISNHLYFYWYRQILGQKVEFLVSFYNNEISEKSEIFDDQFSVERPDGSNFTLKIRSTKLEDSAMYFCASSAGGYGYTFGSGTRLTVV.

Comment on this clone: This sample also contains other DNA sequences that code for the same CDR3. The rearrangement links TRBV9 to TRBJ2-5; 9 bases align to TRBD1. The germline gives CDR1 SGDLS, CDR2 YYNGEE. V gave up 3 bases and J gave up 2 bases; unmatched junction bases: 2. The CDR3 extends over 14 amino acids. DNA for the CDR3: TGTGCCAGCAGCGCGACAGGGGGACAAGAGACCCAGTACTTC. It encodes CASSATGGQETQYF.

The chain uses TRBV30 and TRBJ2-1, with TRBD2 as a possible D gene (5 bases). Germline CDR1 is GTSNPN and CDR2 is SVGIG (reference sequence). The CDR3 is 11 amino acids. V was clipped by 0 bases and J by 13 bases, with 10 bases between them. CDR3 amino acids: CAWSVIGSQFF. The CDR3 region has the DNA TGTGCCTGGAGTGTGATAGGGAGCCAGTTCTTC.

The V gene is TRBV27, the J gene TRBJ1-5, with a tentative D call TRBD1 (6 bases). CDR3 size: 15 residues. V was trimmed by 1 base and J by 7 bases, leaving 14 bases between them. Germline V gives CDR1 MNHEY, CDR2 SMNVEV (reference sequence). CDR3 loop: CASSLLSGVGQPQHF. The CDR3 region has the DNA TGTGCCAGCAGTTTATTGTCAGGGGTAGGCCAGCCCCAGCATTTT.

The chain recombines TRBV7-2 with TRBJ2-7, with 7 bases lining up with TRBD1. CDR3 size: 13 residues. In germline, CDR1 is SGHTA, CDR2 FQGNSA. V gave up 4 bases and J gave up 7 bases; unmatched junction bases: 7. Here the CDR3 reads CASSSDRVGEQYF. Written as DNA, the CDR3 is TGTGCCAGCAGCTCCGACAGGGTGGGGGAGCAGTACTTC.

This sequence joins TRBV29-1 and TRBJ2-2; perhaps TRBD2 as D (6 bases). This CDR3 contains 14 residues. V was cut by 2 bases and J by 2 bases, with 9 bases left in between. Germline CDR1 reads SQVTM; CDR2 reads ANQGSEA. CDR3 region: CSVESGVNTGELFF. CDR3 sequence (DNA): TGCAGCGTTGAATCGGGGGTCAACACCGGGGAGCTGTTTTTT.

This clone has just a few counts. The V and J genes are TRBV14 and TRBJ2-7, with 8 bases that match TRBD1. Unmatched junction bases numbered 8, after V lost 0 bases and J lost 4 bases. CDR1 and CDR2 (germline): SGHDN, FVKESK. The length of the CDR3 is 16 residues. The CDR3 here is CASSQDKGQGLYEQYF. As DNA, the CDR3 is TGTGCCAGCAGCCAAGATAAAGGACAGGGTTTATACGAGCAGTACTTC. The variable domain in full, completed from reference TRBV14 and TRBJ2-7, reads EAGVTQFPSHSVIEKGQTVTLRCDPISGHDNLYWYRRVMGKEIKFLLHFVKESKQDESGMPNNRFLAERTGGTYSTLKVQPAELEDSGVYFCASSQDKGQGLYEQYFGPGTRLTVT.

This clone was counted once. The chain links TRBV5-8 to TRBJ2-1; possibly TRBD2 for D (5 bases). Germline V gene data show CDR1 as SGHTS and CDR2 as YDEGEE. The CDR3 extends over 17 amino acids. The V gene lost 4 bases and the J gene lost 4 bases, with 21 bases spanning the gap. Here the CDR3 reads CASSPLSSLRGYNEQFF. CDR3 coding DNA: TGTGCCAGCAGCCCCCTTTCCAGCTTAAGAGGGTACAATGAGCAGTTCTTC.